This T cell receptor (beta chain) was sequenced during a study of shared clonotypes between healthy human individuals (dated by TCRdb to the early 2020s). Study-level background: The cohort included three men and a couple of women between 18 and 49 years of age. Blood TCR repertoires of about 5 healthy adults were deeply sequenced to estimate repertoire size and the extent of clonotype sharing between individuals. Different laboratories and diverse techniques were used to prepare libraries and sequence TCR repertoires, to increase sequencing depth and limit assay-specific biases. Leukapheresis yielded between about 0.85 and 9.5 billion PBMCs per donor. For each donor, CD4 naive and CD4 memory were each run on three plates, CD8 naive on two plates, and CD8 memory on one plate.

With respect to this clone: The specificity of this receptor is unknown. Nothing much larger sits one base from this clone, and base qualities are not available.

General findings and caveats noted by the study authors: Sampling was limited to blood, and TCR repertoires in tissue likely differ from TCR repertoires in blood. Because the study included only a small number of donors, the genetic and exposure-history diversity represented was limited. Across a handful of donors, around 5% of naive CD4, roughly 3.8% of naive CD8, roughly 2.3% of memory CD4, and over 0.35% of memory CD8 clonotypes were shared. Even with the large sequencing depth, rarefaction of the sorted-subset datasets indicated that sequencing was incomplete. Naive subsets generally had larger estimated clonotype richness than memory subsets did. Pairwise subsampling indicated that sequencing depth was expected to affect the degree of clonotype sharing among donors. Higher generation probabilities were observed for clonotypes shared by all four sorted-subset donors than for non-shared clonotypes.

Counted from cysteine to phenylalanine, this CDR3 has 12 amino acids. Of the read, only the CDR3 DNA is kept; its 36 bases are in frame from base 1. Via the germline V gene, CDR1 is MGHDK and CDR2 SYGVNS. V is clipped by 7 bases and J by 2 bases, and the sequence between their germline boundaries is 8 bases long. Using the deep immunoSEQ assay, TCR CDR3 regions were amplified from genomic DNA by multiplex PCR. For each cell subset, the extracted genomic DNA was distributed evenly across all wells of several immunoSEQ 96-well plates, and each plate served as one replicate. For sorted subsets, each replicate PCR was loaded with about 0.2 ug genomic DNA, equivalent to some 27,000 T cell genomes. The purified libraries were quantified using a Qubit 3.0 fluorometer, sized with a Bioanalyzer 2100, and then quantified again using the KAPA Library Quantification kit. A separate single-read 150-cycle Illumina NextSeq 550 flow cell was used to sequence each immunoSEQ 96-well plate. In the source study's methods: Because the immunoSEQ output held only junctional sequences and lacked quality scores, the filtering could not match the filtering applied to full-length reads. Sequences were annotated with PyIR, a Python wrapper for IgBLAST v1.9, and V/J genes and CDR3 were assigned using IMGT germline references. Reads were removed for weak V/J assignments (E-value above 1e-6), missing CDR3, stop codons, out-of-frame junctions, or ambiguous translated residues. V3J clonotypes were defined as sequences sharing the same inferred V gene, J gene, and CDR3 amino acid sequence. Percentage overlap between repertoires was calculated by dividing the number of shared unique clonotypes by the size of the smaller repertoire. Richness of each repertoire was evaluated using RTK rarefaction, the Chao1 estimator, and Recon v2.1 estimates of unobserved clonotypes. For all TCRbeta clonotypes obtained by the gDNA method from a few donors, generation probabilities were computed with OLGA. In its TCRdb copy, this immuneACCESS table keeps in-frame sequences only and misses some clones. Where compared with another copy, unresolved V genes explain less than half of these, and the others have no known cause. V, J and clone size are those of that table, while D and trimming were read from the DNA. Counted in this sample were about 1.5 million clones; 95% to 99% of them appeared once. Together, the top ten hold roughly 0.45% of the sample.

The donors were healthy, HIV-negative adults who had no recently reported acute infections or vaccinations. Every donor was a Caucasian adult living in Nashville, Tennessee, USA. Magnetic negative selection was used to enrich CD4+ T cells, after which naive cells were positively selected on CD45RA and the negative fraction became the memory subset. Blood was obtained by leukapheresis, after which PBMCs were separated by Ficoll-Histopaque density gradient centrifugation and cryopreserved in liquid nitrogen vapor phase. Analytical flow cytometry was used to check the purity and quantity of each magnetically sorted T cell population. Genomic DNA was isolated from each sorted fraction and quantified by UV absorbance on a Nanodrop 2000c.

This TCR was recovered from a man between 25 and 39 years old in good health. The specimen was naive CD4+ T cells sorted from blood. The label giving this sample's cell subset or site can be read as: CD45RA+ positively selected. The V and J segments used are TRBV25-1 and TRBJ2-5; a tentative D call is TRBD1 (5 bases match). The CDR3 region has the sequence CASTRDQETQYF. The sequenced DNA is TGTGCCAGCACCAGGGATCAAGAGACCCAGTACTTC.